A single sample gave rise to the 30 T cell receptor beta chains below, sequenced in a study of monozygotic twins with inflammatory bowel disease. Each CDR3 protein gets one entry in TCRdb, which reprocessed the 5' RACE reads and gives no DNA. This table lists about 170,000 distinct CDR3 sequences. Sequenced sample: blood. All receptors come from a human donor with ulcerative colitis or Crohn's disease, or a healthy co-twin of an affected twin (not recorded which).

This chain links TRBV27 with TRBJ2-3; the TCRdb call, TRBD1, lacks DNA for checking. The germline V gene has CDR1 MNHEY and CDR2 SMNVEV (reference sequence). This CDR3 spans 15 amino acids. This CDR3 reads CASSLLGTGTDTQYF.

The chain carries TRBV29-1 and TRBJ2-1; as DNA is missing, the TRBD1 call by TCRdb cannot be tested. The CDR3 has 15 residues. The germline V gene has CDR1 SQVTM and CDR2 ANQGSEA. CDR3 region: CSVVWGQGAVNEQFF.

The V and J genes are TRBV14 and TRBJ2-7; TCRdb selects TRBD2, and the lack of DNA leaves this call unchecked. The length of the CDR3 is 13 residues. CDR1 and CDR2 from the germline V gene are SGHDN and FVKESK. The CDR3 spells CASSHKRNYEQYF.

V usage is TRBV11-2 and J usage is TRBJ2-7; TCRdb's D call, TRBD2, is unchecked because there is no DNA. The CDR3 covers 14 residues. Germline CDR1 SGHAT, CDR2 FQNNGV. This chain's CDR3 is CASSLMREGYEQYF.

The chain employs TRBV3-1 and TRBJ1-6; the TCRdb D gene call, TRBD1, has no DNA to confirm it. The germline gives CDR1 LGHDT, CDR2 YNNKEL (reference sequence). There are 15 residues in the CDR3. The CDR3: CASSQTQGLNSPLHF.

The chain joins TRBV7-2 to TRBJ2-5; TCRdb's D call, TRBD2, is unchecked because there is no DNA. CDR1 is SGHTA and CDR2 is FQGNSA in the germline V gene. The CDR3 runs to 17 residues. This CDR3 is CASSLLEREGVYETQYF.

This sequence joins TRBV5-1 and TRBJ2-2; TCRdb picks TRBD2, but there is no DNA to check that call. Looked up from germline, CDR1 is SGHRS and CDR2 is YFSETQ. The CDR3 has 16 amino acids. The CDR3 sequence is CASSSSTRVMTGELFF.

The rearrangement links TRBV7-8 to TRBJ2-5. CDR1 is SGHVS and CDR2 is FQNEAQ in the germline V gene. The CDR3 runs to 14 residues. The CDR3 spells CASSSTPLQETRYF.

The CDR3 sequence: CASSLINEKLFF. The genes are TRBV5-6 and TRBJ1-4. The CDR3 covers 12 residues. CDR1 is SGHDT and CDR2 is YYEEEE in the germline V gene.

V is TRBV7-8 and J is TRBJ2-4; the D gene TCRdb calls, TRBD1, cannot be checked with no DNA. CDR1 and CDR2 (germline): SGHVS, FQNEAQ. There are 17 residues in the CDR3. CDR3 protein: CASSPRLRDLAKNIQYF. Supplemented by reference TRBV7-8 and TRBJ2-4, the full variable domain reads GAGVSQSPRYKVAKRGQDVALRCDPISGHVSLFWYQQALGQGPEFLTYFQNEAQLDKSGLPSDRFFAERPEGSVSTLKIQRTQQEDSAVYLCASSPRLRDLAKNIQYFGAGTRLSVL.

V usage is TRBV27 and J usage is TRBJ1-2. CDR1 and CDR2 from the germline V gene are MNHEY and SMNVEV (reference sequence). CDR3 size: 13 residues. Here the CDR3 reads CASSQRGNYGYTF.

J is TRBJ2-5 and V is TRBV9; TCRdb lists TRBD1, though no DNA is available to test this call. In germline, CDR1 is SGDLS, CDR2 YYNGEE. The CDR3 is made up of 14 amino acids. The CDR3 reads CASSASGAQETQYF.

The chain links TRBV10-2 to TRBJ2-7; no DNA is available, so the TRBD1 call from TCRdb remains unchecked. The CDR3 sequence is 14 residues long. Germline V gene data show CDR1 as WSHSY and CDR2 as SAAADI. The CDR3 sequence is CASSESGQGYEQYF.

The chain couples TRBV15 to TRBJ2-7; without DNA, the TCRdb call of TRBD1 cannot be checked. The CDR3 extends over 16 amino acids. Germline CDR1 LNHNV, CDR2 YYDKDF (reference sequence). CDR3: CATSRDLRQGAREQYF.

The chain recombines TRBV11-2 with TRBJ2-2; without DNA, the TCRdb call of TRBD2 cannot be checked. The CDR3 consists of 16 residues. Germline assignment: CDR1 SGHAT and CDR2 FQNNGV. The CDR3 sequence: CASSSWTSGGTGELFF. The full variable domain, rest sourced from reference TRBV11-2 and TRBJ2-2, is EAGVAQSPRYKIIEKRQSVAFWCNPISGHATLYWYQQILGQGPKLLIQFQNNGVVDDSQLPKDRFSAERLKGVDSTLKIQPAKLEDSAVYLCASSSWTSGGTGELFFGEGSRLTVL.

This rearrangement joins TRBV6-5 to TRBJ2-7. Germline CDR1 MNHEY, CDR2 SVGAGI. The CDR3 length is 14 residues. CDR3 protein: CASSYQATRYEQYF.

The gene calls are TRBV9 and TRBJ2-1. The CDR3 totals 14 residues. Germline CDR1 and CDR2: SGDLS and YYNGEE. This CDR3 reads CASSGSSSYNEQFF.

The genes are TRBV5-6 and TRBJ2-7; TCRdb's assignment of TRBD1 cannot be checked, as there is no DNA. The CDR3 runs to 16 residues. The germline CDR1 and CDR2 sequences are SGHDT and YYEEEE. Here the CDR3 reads CASSFRTDLLPYEQYF.

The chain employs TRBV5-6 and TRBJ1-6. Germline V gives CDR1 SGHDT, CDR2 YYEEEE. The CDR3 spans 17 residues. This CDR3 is CASSLILGTTYNSPLHF.

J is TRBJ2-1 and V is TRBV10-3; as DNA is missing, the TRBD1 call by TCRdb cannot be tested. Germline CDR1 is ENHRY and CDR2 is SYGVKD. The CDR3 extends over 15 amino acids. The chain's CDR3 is CAISRDRDLNNEQFF.

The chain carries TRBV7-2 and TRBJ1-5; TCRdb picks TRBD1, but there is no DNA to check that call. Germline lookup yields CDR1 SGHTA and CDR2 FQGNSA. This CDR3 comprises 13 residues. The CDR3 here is CASSSGGSQPQHF.

The CDR3 loop is CASSFFNFPGQGKDEQFF. V gene TRBV3-1 combines with J gene TRBJ2-1; TCRdb gives TRBD1 as the D gene, but with no DNA this cannot be confirmed. The length of the CDR3 is 18 residues. Germline V gives CDR1 LGHDT, CDR2 YNNKEL (reference sequence).

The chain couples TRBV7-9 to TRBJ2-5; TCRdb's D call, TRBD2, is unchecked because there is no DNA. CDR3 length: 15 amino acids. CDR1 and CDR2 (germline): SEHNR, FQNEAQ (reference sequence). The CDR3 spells CASSPGLATTETQYF.

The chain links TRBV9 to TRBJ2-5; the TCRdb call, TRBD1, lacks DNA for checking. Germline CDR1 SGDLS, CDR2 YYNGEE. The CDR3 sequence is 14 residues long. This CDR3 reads CASSVSTGKETQYF. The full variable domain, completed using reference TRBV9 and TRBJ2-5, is DSGVTQTPKHLITATGQRVTLRCSPRSGDLSVYWYQQSLDQGLQFLIQYYNGEERAKGNILERFSAQQFPDLHSELNLSSLELGDSALYFCASSVSTGKETQYFGPGTRLLVL.

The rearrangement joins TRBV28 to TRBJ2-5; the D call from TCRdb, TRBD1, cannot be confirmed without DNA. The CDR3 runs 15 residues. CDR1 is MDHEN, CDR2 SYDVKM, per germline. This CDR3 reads CASSGTGSIEETQYF.

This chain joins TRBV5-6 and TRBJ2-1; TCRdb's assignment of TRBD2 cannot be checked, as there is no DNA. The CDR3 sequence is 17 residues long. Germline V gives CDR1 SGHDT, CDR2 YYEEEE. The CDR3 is CASSLVRLAGAYNEQFF.

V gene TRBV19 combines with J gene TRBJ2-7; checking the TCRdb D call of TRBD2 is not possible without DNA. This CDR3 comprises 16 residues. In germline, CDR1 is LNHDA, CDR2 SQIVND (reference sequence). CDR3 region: CASSIEGLAGFYEQYF.

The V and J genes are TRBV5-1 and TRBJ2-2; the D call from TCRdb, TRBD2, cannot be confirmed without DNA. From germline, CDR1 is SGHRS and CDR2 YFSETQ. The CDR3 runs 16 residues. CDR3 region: CASSSAGLVNTGELFF.

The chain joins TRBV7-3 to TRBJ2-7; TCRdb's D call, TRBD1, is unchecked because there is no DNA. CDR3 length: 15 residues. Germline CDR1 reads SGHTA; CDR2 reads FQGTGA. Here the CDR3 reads CASSLTGTGLHEQYF. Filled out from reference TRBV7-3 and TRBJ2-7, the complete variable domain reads GAGVSQTPSNKVTEKGKYVELRCDPISGHTALYWYRQSLGQGPEFLIYFQGTGAADDSGLPNDRFFAVRPEGSVSTLKIQRTERGDSAVYLCASSLTGTGLHEQYFGPGTRLTVT.

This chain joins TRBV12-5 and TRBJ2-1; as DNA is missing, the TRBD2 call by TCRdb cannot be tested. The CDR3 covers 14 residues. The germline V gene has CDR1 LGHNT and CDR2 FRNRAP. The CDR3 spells CASGSSGRANEQFF.